The 30 T cell receptor beta chains in this list originate from one sample, sequenced in a study of blood T cell repertoires in COVID-19. Libraries were prepared by immunoSEQ multiplex PCR; TCRdb keeps only in-frame clonotypes and omits some of them. The sample yields about 35,000 clones, approximately 78% seen once. Sequencing was carried out using peripheral blood. The receptors were sampled from a man of 80 years or more with active or convalescent COVID-19.

V is TRBV6-5 and J is TRBJ1-5, with D unresolved. The germline gives CDR1 MNHEY, CDR2 SVGAGI. The CDR3 extends over 15 amino acids. Trimming took 11 bases from V and 1 from J, leaving 18 bases between them. This chain's CDR3 is CAGSLEGGSNQPQHF. The CDR3 coding sequence is TGTGCCGGGTCACTTGAGGGAGGGAGCAATCAGCCCCAGCATTTT.

The chain links TRBV7-9 to TRBJ1-2; the match to TRBD1 covers 7 bases. Unmatched junction bases numbered 10, after V lost 9 bases and J lost 3 bases. The CDR3 is made up of 14 amino acids. The germline V gene has CDR1 SEHNR and CDR2 FQNEAQ (reference sequence). The CDR3 region is CARNVLTGDYGYTF. DNA for the CDR3: TGTGCCAGGAACGTATTAACAGGGGACTATGGCTACACCTTC.

This sequence joins TRBV24-1 and TRBJ2-6, with 7 positions matching TRBD1. The V and J ends lost 12 bases and 4 bases, in that order; junction bases with no gene match: 8. The CDR3 covers 14 residues. Germline V gives CDR1 KGHDR, CDR2 SFDVKD. The CDR3 DNA follows: TGTGCCGACCCTCAGGGGGACGGGGCCAACGTCCTGACTTTC. Its protein product is CADPQGDGANVLTF.

The V call is TRBV7-9, the J call TRBJ2-2, with D possibly matching TRBD2 (6 bases). Trimming left V 6 bases short and J 7 bases short, with 18 bases between. Germline-derived CDR1 and CDR2 are SEHNR and FQNEAQ (reference sequence). The CDR3 covers 15 residues. For the CDR3, the DNA is TGTGCCAGCAGGGGCCTGCGGGACGGGAGCGGGGAGCTGTTTTTT. It encodes CASRGLRDGSGELFF.

The chain recombines TRBV7-8 with TRBJ2-7, with D maybe TRBD2 (5 bases). Germline-derived CDR1 and CDR2 are SGHVS and FQNEAQ. V lost 5 bases to trimming and J lost 6 bases, with 17 bases between them. The CDR3 consists of 14 residues. CDR3 DNA sequence: TGTGCCAGCAGCGATGGCCTGGCAGAGGGCGAGCAGTACTTC. This translates into CASSDGLAEGEQYF.

The rearrangement links TRBV20-1 to TRBJ1-1, with a weak D call TRBD1 (6 bases). Germline V gives CDR1 DFQATT, CDR2 SNEGSKA (reference sequence). The CDR3 covers 13 residues. Trimming took 3 bases from V and 2 from J, leaving 10 bases between them. CDR3 sequence reads: CSASRTANTEAFF. The CDR3 coding sequence is TGCAGTGCTAGTAGGACAGCCAACACTGAAGCTTTCTTT.

The rearrangement joins TRBV18 to TRBJ2-5; 13 nucleotides align to TRBD2. The CDR3 contains 16 residues. Per germline, CDR1 KGHSH and CDR2 LQKENI. J was trimmed by 5 bases and V by 4 bases; bases with no gene match: 7. In DNA, the CDR3 is TGTGCCAGCTCACAAGGACTAGCGGGAGACCTGGAGACCCAGTACTTC. Its translation is CASSQGLAGDLETQYF.

V gene TRBV2 combines with J gene TRBJ1-6; D gene unclear. CDR3 length: 13 residues. CDR1 is SNHLY and CDR2 is FYNNEI in the germline V gene. V was shortened by 4 bases and J by 10 bases, with 11 bases between the two germline ends. CDR3 sequence (DNA): TGTGCCAGCAGTGCGCGGGTCGAATCACCCCTCCACTTT. Its translation: CASSARVESPLHF.

The V call is TRBV30, the J call TRBJ2-5; tentative D call: TRBD1 (6 bases). V was cut by 3 bases and J by 2 bases, with 22 bases left in between. CDR1 is GTSNPN, CDR2 SVGIG, per germline (reference sequence). The CDR3 covers 17 residues. In DNA, the CDR3 is TGTGCCTGGAGGGGGTATCTAGGGCCGGACAGACAAGAGACCCAGTACTTC. Protein sequence: CAWRGYLGPDRQETQYF.

The V and J genes are TRBV27 and TRBJ2-2; 12 bases line up with TRBD2. The ends lost 0 bases at V and 6 bases at J; junction bases unmatched: 11. This CDR3 spans 19 amino acids. Germline V lookup: CDR1 MNHEY, CDR2 SMNVEV (reference sequence). The CDR3 spells CASSLSSAALAGGPGELFF. The CDR3 DNA reads as TGTGCCAGCAGTTTATCGTCCGCCGCACTAGCGGGAGGACCCGGGGAGCTGTTTTTT.

In its sample, this clone was seen a few times. V gene TRBV28 combines with J gene TRBJ2-7, with 7 bases matching TRBD1. V dropped 5 bases and J dropped 5; count of bases not matched to a gene: 12. CDR3 size: 15 residues. Germline V gives CDR1 MDHEN, CDR2 SYDVKM. This CDR3 reads CASSPKTGISNEQYF. The CDR3 DNA reads as TGTGCCAGCAGTCCCAAGACAGGGATAAGCAACGAGCAGTACTTC.

As concerns this clone: Other DNA sequences within the sample encode an identical CDR3. V and J are TRBV6-5 and TRBJ2-4; 9 nucleotides match TRBD1. Losses at the gene ends were 5 bases for V and 3 bases for J; bases not matched to a gene: 2. The germline V gene has CDR1 MNHEY and CDR2 SVGAGI. This CDR3 is 14 amino acids long. The CDR3 nucleotides are TGTGCCAGCAGTCCGGGACAGGGCAAAAACATTCAGTACTTC. It translates to CASSPGQGKNIQYF.

J is TRBJ1-2 and V is TRBV28; D is uncertain. This CDR3 comprises 11 residues. CDR1 is MDHEN and CDR2 is SYDVKM in the germline V gene. V was cut by 3 bases and J by 5 bases, with 4 bases left in between. CDR3 sequence: CASSFLYGYTF. CDR3 sequence (DNA): TGTGCCAGCAGTTTTTTATATGGCTACACCTTC.

V is TRBV4-1 and J is TRBJ2-7, with D possibly matching TRBD2 (5 bases). The CDR3 spans 16 residues. Trimming left V 5 bases short and J 6 bases short, with 23 bases between. The germline V gene has CDR1 MGHRA and CDR2 YSYEKL. The CDR3 reads CASSESSASRAIEQYF. CDR3 in DNA: TGCGCCAGCAGCGAATCCTCTGCTAGCCGAGCCATCGAGCAGTACTTC.

V is TRBV6-2 or TRBV6-3 and J is TRBJ1-2; 7 nucleotides agree with TRBD1. The V and J ends lost 4 bases and 5 bases, in that order; junction bases with no gene match: 13. In germline, CDR1 is MNHEY, CDR2 SVGEGT. This CDR3 contains 16 residues. CDR3 nucleotides: TGTGCCAGCAGTTTCGCAGGGACAGAGAAAGTGTATGGCTACACCTTC. It yields the protein CASSFAGTEKVYGYTF.

This clone was detected only once. The rearrangement joins TRBV12-3 or TRBV12-4 to TRBJ2-1; D is uncertain. The CDR3 is 12 amino acids. Trimming removed 3 bases at V and 7 bases at J, with 7 bases between. The CDR3 is CASSFPRNEQFF. The CDR3, as DNA: TGTGCCAGCAGTTTTCCCAGAAATGAGCAGTTCTTC.

The chain carries TRBV7-9 and TRBJ1-1; maybe TRBD1 (5 bases). The V gene's germline CDR1 is SEHNR and CDR2 FQNEAQ (reference sequence). V was trimmed by 6 bases and J by 3 bases, leaving 8 bases between them. This CDR3 comprises 12 residues. CDR3 residues: CASSPGDTEAFF. In DNA, the CDR3 is TGTGCCAGCAGTCCGGGGGACACTGAAGCTTTCTTT.

The chain is built from TRBV11-3 and TRBJ2-7; perhaps TRBD2 as D (5 bases). Trimming pared 5 bases from V and 3 bases from J, leaving 8 bases between. Germline CDR1 SGHNT, CDR2 YENEEA. The CDR3 loop spans 12 amino acids. Here the CDR3 DNA reads TGTGCCAGCAGCCCTCGGGACTACGAGCAGTACTTC. Residues: CASSPRDYEQYF.

The chain recombines TRBV10-1 with TRBJ2-3; D ambiguous. V dropped 0 bases and J dropped 6 bases, with 10 bases sitting between them. Germline V gene lookup returns CDR1 WNHNN and CDR2 SYGVQD (reference sequence). This CDR3 spans 14 amino acids. CDR3 DNA: TGCGCCAGCAGTGAGTCGGCGGCTAAGGATACGCAGTATTTT. It encodes CASSESAAKDTQYF.

The gene calls are TRBV25-1 and TRBJ2-7; 10 bases line up with TRBD2. The CDR3 sequence is 14 residues long. CDR1 and CDR2 from the germline V gene are MGHDK and SYGVNS. J gave up 9 bases and V 2 bases, and 7 bases lay outside the gene matches. CDR3 coding DNA: TGTGCCAGCAGTGAAAAAAGCGGGAGGGCCGGGCAGTACTTC. Protein sequence: CASSEKSGRAGQYF.

This clone was seen a single time. The V and J genes are TRBV7-2 and TRBJ2-2; tentative D call: TRBD1 (5 bases). The CDR3 has 14 amino acids. Trimming took off 1 base at V and 5 bases at J, with 8 bases between the two ends. Germline loops: CDR1 SGHTA, CDR2 FQGNSA. CDR3 sequence: CASSLGAGTGELFF. In DNA, the CDR3 is TGTGCCAGCAGCTTAGGGGCAGGGACCGGGGAGCTGTTTTTT.

This clone was found once. The CDR3 coding sequence is TGTGCCAGTTCGACTAGCGGGGCCCAAGAGACCCAGTACTTC. This translates into CASSTSGAQETQYF. This sequence joins TRBV25-1 and TRBJ2-5; 11 bases match TRBD2. The CDR3 runs 14 residues. The V gene's germline CDR1 is MGHDK and CDR2 SYGVNS. V trimming: 9 bases; J trimming: 1 base; junction bases outside the gene matches: 4.

This clone is medium-sized (0.01 to 0.1%) in the sample. The J gene is TRBJ1-4, the V gene TRBV6-1; D may be TRBD1 (6 bases). The ends were cut back, 0 bases at V and 8 bases at J, with 13 bases in the middle. Germline lookup yields CDR1 MNHNS and CDR2 SASEGT. The CDR3 runs 15 residues. In DNA, the CDR3 is TGTGCCAGCAGTGAAGCGAACTGGGGGCGGGAAAAACTGTTTTTT. It is translated as CASSEANWGREKLFF.

The chain links TRBV2 to TRBJ1-5, with TRBD1 matching 9 bases. After removal of 5 bases from V and 1 base from J, the junction contained 6 bases not matched to a gene. The CDR3 runs 16 residues. Germline V CDR1 and CDR2: SNHLY, FYNNEI. In DNA, the CDR3 is TGTGCCAGCAGTCCAACAGGGGGCGTGAGCAATCAGCCCCAGCATTTT. Translated, it gives CASSPTGGVSNQPQHF. The full variable domain, in which reference TRBV2 and TRBJ1-5 provide the parts outside the CDR3, is EPEVTQTPSHQVTQMGQEVILRCVPISNHLYFYWYRQILGQKVEFLVSFYNNEISEKSEIFDDQFSVERPDGSNFTLKIRSTKLEDSAMYFCASSPTGGVSNQPQHFGDGTRLSIL.

The genes are TRBV19 and TRBJ2-7, with 8 bases fitting TRBD1. J lost 2 bases, V lost 6 bases, and 9 bases had no gene match. The CDR3 sequence is 15 residues long. Germline values: CDR1 LNHDA, CDR2 SQIVND (reference sequence). CDR3 loop: CASRGQGTGTYEQYF. DNA for the CDR3: TGTGCCAGTAGGGGCCAGGGGACAGGCACCTACGAGCAGTACTTC. Filled out from reference TRBV19 and TRBJ2-7, the complete variable domain reads DGGITQSPKYLFRKEGQNVTLSCEQNLNHDAMYWYRQDPGQGLRLIYYSQIVNDFQKGDIAEGYSVSREKKESFPLTVTSAQKNPTAFYLCASRGQGTGTYEQYFGPGTRLTVT.

The sample holds a few counts of this clone. The CDR3 loop reads CASSSPVGNQPQHF. The CDR3 DNA reads as TGTGCCAGCAGTTCCCCGGTAGGCAATCAGCCCCAGCATTTT. The chain combines TRBV28 with TRBJ1-5; D unclear. With 4 bases removed from V and 2 bases from J, the gap between germline ends came to 9 bases. Germline V gene sequence: CDR1 MDHEN, CDR2 SYDVKM. The CDR3 has 14 amino acids. Based on the CDR3 plus reference TRBV28 and TRBJ1-5, the full variable domain is DVKVTQSSRYLVKRTGEKVFLECVQDMDHENMFWYRQDPGLGLRLIYFSYDVKMKEKGDIPEGYSVSREKKERFSLILESASTNQTSMYLCASSSPVGNQPQHFGDGTRLSIL.

CDR3 sequence: CSVGQGARTRPGDTQYF. CDR3 coding DNA: TGCAGCGTTGGACAGGGGGCGCGGACTAGGCCTGGGGATACGCAGTATTTT. The J gene is TRBJ2-3, the V gene TRBV29-1, with 10 bases identical to TRBD1. V shed 4 bases and J 6 bases; nucleotides not matched to a gene: 16. CDR3 length equals 17 residues. The germline V gene encodes CDR1 SQVTM and CDR2 ANQGSEA.

The V call is TRBV5-1, the J call TRBJ2-1; TRBD2 agrees at 8 bases. Trimming removed 1 base from V and 7 bases from J; junction bases left unmatched: 16. In germline, CDR1 is SGHRS, CDR2 YFSETQ. The CDR3 covers 18 residues. The CDR3 loop reads CASSLSRLVAGGSNEQFF. As DNA, the CDR3 is TGCGCCAGCAGCTTGTCACGTTTGGTTGCGGGAGGCAGTAATGAGCAGTTCTTC.

The chain carries TRBV19 and TRBJ2-4, with 8 bases that match TRBD1. The CDR3 has 17 residues. Trimming removed 3 bases from V and 9 bases from J; junction bases left unmatched: 16. The germline gives CDR1 LNHDA, CDR2 SQIVND (reference sequence). The CDR3 reads CASSIRANRGISSIQYF. For the CDR3, the DNA is TGTGCCAGTAGTATTCGCGCTAACAGGGGGATTAGTAGCATTCAGTACTTC. Looking up the rest from reference TRBV19 and TRBJ2-4 gives the full variable domain: DGGITQSPKYLFRKEGQNVTLSCEQNLNHDAMYWYRQDPGQGLRLIYYSQIVNDFQKGDIAEGYSVSREKKESFPLTVTSAQKNPTAFYLCASSIRANRGISSIQYFGAGTRLSVL.

The rearrangement uses TRBV11-2 and TRBJ2-7; 7 nucleotides align to TRBD2. The V segment lost 4 bases and the J segment 3 bases; nucleotides outside the gene matches: 15. Germline V lookup: CDR1 SGHAT, CDR2 FQNNGV. The CDR3 sequence is 17 residues long. Written as DNA, the CDR3 is TGTGCCAGCAGCTCCGGGGGGTTGGCTAGGTCTTACTACGAGCAGTACTTC. Its protein product is CASSSGGLARSYYEQYF.